The rows below give T cell receptor beta chains drawn from one sample of a study of shared clonotypes between healthy human individuals. Produced via immunoSEQ multiplex PCR; TCRdb's table is partial and in-frame only. The sample lists 150,000 to 200,000 clones, 66% occurring once. The source material was memory CD4+ T cells sorted from blood. Source of these receptors: a man aged 25 to 40 in good health. The CDR3 runs from the conserved cysteine through the conserved F or W. The D gene is left open where the match is weak. Clone size is given for some rows only: seen once, a few or many times, or a class if the clone is expanded.

j_call: TRBJ1-3
d_call: TRBD1
v_call: TRBV6-4
cdr3_length: 17
clone_size: -
cdr3_aa: CASSDSQQGAPGNTIYF
cdr3_nt: TGTGCCAGCAGTGACTCGCAACAGGGGGCGCCTGGAAACACCATATATTTT

j_call: TRBJ2-5
d_call: -
v_call: TRBV2
cdr3_length: 13
clone_size: few
cdr3_aa: CASSDVRVETQYF
cdr3_nt: TGTGCCAGCAGTGATGTTCGCGTAGAGACCCAGTACTTC

j_call: TRBJ1-4
d_call: TRBD1
v_call: TRBV9
cdr3_length: 15
clone_size: few
cdr3_aa: CASSIRTGGGEKLFF
cdr3_nt: TGTGCCAGCAGCATCCGGACAGGGGGAGGTGAAAAACTGTTTTTT

j_call: TRBJ2-1
d_call: -
v_call: TRBV5-1
cdr3_length: 14
clone_size: few
cdr3_aa: CASSIWTRNNEQFF
cdr3_nt: TGCGCCAGCAGCATCTGGACAAGGAACAATGAGCAGTTCTTC

j_call: TRBJ1-5
d_call: TRBD1
v_call: TRBV7-8
cdr3_length: 18
clone_size: -
cdr3_aa: CASRSTGRTGGLNQPQHF
cdr3_nt: TGTGCCAGCAGGTCAACTGGAAGGACAGGGGGGTTAAATCAGCCCCAGCATTTT

j_call: TRBJ1-1
d_call: -
v_call: TRBV29-1
cdr3_length: 14
clone_size: -
cdr3_aa: CSVERTVMNTEAFF
cdr3_nt: TGCAGCGTTGAAAGAACGGTCATGAACACTGAAGCTTTCTTT

j_call: TRBJ1-1
d_call: -
v_call: TRBV18
cdr3_length: 12
clone_size: -
cdr3_aa: CASSQIDTEAFF
cdr3_nt: TGTGCCAGCTCACAAATAGACACTGAAGCTTTCTTT

j_call: TRBJ2-1
d_call: TRBD2
v_call: TRBV18
cdr3_length: 18
clone_size: few
cdr3_aa: CASSPNPLAGATGNEQFF
cdr3_nt: TGTGCCAGCTCACCAAATCCGCTAGCGGGAGCGACGGGGAATGAGCAGTTCTTC

j_call: TRBJ2-7
d_call: -
v_call: TRBV9
cdr3_length: 14
clone_size: few
cdr3_aa: CASSVEGESYEQYF
cdr3_nt: TGTGCCAGCAGCGTAGAAGGAGAATCCTACGAGCAGTACTTC

j_call: TRBJ2-1
d_call: -
v_call: TRBV7-3
cdr3_length: 15
clone_size: few
cdr3_aa: CASRKTGGPHNEQFF
cdr3_nt: TGTGCCAGCAGAAAAACCGGCGGGCCACACAATGAGCAGTTCTTC

j_call: TRBJ2-7
d_call: -
v_call: TRBV28
cdr3_length: 14
clone_size: once
cdr3_aa: CASRPGRALWEQYF
cdr3_nt: TGTGCCAGCAGGCCGGGACGAGCCCTTTGGGAGCAGTACTTC

j_call: TRBJ1-1
d_call: -
v_call: TRBV19
cdr3_length: 14
clone_size: -
cdr3_aa: CTSSMRRTNTEAFF
cdr3_nt: TGTACCAGTAGTATGAGGAGGACGAACACTGAAGCTTTCTTT

j_call: TRBJ1-1
d_call: TRBD1
v_call: TRBV19
cdr3_length: 13
clone_size: few
cdr3_aa: CASSGQGNTEAFF
cdr3_nt: TGTGCCAGTAGTGGACAGGGCAACACTGAAGCTTTCTTT

j_call: TRBJ1-1
d_call: -
v_call: TRBV25-1
cdr3_length: 12
clone_size: many
cdr3_aa: CASSRVPTEAFF
cdr3_nt: TGTGCCAGCAGCAGGGTCCCCACTGAAGCTTTCTTT

j_call: TRBJ1-2
d_call: -
v_call: TRBV6-1
cdr3_length: 13
clone_size: -
cdr3_aa: CASSEVAGSGYTF
cdr3_nt: TGTGCCAGCAGTGAAGTGGCAGGGTCTGGCTACACCTTC

j_call: TRBJ2-1
d_call: TRBD2
v_call: TRBV18
cdr3_length: 15
clone_size: few
cdr3_aa: CASSPPWLAGDGQFF
cdr3_nt: TGTGCCAGCTCACCCCCCTGGTTAGCGGGAGATGGGCAGTTCTTC

j_call: TRBJ2-3
d_call: TRBD2
v_call: TRBV9
cdr3_length: 18
clone_size: -
cdr3_aa: CASSAGTSGVPSTDTQYF
cdr3_nt: TGTGCCAGCAGCGCAGGGACTAGCGGAGTCCCTAGCACAGATACGCAGTATTTT

j_call: TRBJ1-3
d_call: TRBD1
v_call: TRBV18
cdr3_length: 15
clone_size: -
cdr3_aa: CASSPRQGGGNTIYF
cdr3_nt: TGTGCCAGCTCACCACGCCAGGGGGGAGGAAACACCATATATTTT

j_call: TRBJ2-2
d_call: -
v_call: TRBV9
cdr3_length: 13
clone_size: -
cdr3_aa: CASSVVGAGELFF
cdr3_nt: TGTGCCAGCAGCGTAGTTGGTGCGGGGGAGCTGTTTTTT

j_call: TRBJ2-5
d_call: TRBD1
v_call: TRBV28
cdr3_length: 13
clone_size: -
cdr3_aa: CASSHGQGKAQYF
cdr3_nt: TGTGCCAGCAGTCACGGACAGGGAAAGGCCCAGTACTTC